A single sample is the source of the 10 T cell receptor beta chains below, sequenced in a study of blood T cells in healthy people across ages. Combining a sample-barcoded 5' primer with a J-beta primer mix, a second PCR ran for about 7 to 11 cycles. TCRdb redid the calling of the 5' RACE reads with MiXCR, one entry per CDR3 protein. The sample has approximately 880,000 distinct CDR3 sequences, around 48% seen once. Sequencing was performed on blood. Receptor source: a man between 25 and 39 years old in good health.

The genes are TRBV4-2 and TRBJ2-3; no clear D. The germline V gene has CDR1 LGHNA and CDR2 YNFKEQ. Deletions cut 0 bases from V and 2 bases from J, with 21 bases between. The CDR3 extends over 19 amino acids. The CDR3 region is CASSQEWQRLEPHTDTQYF. CDR3 DNA: TGTGCCAGCAGCCAAGAGTGGCAGCGCTTGGAACCCCACACAGATACGCAGTATTTT.

The rearrangement links TRBV7-2 to TRBJ2-7, with D possibly being TRBD2 (6 bases). Trimming removed 5 bases at V and 4 bases at J, with 15 bases between. The V gene's germline CDR1 is SGHTA and CDR2 FQGNSA. The CDR3 is 14 amino acids. CDR3 loop: CASSLNGGLYEQYF. The CDR3 DNA reads TGTGCCAGCAGCCTGAACGGGGGTTTATACGAGCAGTACTTC.

The chain is built from TRBV6-1 and TRBJ2-5, with 14 bases aligning to TRBD2. This CDR3 region has 18 residues. With 4 bases clipped from V and 0 bases from J, the junction kept 7 bases outside the gene matches. The germline V gene encodes CDR1 MNHNS and CDR2 SASEGT. CDR3 region: CASSGLAGGPKNQETQYF. In DNA, the CDR3 is TGTGCCAGCAGTGGACTAGCGGGAGGGCCTAAGAACCAAGAGACCCAGTACTTC.

This clonotype was detected only a few times. The chain recombines TRBV7-2 with TRBJ2-3; TRBD2 matches 10 bases. Germline loops: CDR1 SGHTA, CDR2 FQGNSA. The CDR3 has 17 residues. Germline trimming cut 3 bases from V and 2 bases from J; bases unmatched to any gene: 8. The CDR3 here is CASSFPLAGETTDTQYF. The CDR3 DNA reads TGTGCCAGCAGCTTCCCCCTAGCGGGGGAGACCACAGATACGCAGTATTTT.

The V and J genes are TRBV5-1 and TRBJ1-2, with D possibly TRBD1 on 5 matching bases. Germline V gene lookup returns CDR1 SGHRS and CDR2 YFSETQ. The CDR3 extends over 15 amino acids. Trimming took 4 bases from V and 0 from J, leaving 13 bases between them. This chain's CDR3 is CASSDGDGANYGYTF. For the CDR3, the DNA is TGCGCCAGCAGCGATGGGGACGGTGCTAACTATGGCTACACCTTC.

The chain carries TRBV2 and TRBJ2-4; D not certain. The length of the CDR3 is 14 residues. The ends were cut back, 6 bases at V and 0 bases at J, with 9 bases in the middle. The germline V gene encodes CDR1 SNHLY and CDR2 FYNNEI. The CDR3 protein is CASSPRIAKNIQYF. For the CDR3, the DNA is TGTGCCAGCAGCCCCAGAATAGCCAAAAACATTCAGTACTTC.

The chain couples TRBV14 to TRBJ2-1; the D gene is possibly TRBD2 (6 bases). Germline V gives CDR1 SGHDN, CDR2 FVKESK. V lost 1 base to trimming and J lost 7 bases, with 23 bases between them. The CDR3 has 18 residues. In DNA form, the CDR3 reads TGTGCCAGCAGCCAAGCCCAACGCCTAGCGCTCCGGGGGAATGAGCAGTTCTTC. Its translation is CASSQAQRLALRGNEQFF.

V gene TRBV7-2 combines with J gene TRBJ2-5; D unclear. Germline CDR1 reads SGHTA; CDR2 reads FQGNSA. The CDR3 totals 14 residues. V dropped 2 bases and J dropped 5 bases, with 12 bases sitting between them. The CDR3 sequence is CASSLKIRMETQYF. The CDR3 DNA is TGTGCCAGCAGCTTAAAGATACGGATGGAGACCCAGTACTTC. Variable domain in full (rest from reference TRBV7-2 and TRBJ2-5): GAGVSQSPSNKVTEKGKDVELRCDPISGHTALYWYRQSLGQGLEFLIYFQGNSAPDKSGLPSDRFSAERTGGSVSTLTIQRTQQEDSAVYLCASSLKIRMETQYFGPGTRLLVL.

On this clonotype: Being one base from a much bigger clone, this may be a read error. V is TRBV7-2 and J is TRBJ2-1; the D gene is possibly TRBD2 (6 bases). Germline-derived CDR1 and CDR2 are SGHTA and FQGNSA. The CDR3 spans 13 residues. V was pared by 5 bases and J by 13 bases, with 18 bases between. CDR3 loop: CASSPTSMGTQFF. Written as DNA, the CDR3 is TGTGCCAGCAGCCCGACTAGTATGGGGACCCAGTTCTTC.

The chain links TRBV20-1 to TRBJ2-1; the match to TRBD1 covers 7 bases. The junction had 2 bases not matched to a gene; V was cut back by 3 bases and J by 9 bases. From germline, CDR1 is DFQATT and CDR2 SNEGSKA (reference sequence). CDR3 size: 11 residues. The CDR3 region is CSARAGGEQFF. CDR3 DNA: TGCAGTGCTAGGGCAGGGGGTGAGCAGTTCTTC.